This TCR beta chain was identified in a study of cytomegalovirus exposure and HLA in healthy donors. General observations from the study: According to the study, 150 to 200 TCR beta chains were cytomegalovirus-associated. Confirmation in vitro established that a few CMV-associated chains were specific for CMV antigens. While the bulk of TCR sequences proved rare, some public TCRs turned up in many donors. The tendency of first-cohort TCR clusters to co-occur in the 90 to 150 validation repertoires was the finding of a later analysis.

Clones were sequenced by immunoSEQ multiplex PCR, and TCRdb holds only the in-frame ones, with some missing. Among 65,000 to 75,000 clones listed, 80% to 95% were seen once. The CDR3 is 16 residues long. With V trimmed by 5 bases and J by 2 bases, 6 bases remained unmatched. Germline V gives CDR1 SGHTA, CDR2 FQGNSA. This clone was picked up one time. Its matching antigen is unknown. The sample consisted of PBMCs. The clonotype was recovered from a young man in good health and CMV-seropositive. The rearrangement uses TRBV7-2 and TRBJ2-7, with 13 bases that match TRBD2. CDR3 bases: TGTGCCAGCAGCCGGGGACTAGCGGGGTTAGCCTACGAGCAGTACTTC. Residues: CASSRGLAGLAYEQYF.